The clone carrying this T cell receptor beta chain showed up just once. Its antigen is not known. TCRdb passed the reads through MiXCR, listing each CDR3 protein once. The repertoire includes more than 650,000 distinct CDR3 sequences, under 40% of them detected once, and around 3% sits in the top ten. These data originate in a study of T cell repertoires in cytomegalovirus infection. On the study more broadly: Public TCR beta signatures marked donors with CMV infection and the matching HLA.

Points from the study as a whole: Of the TCR beta families, the public ones yielded a cumulative frequency that identified carriers of CMV plus the relevant HLA. Clonotypes of TCR beta that were HLA-C-restricted and CMV-specific dominated the ex vivo response.

The sample was PBMCs. The sequence was collected from a human donor in good health (CMV status not recorded). Some clones in this sample may be carry-over from other donors' samples.

The DNA for the CDR3 is TGTGCCAGCAGCTTAGCGGGCATCCAATCCTACGAGCAGTACTTC. Amino acids: CASSLAGIQSYEQYF. This rearrangement joins TRBV11-2 to TRBJ2-7; the D is unclear. V was clipped by 1 base and J by 1 base, with 11 bases between them. This CDR3 comprises 15 residues. CDR1 is SGHAT, CDR2 FQNNGV, per germline.